Sequencing of this T cell receptor (beta chain) was carried out in a study of response to subunit inactivated influenza vaccine (dated by TCRdb to the late 2010s). About the study as a whole: To follow how T cells responded to a trivalent subunit inactivated influenza vaccine, the researchers relied on deep quantitative profiling of the T cell receptor repertoire.

CDR1 and CDR2 (SGHTA, FQGNSA) derive from the germline V gene. CDR3 length: 15 amino acids, cysteine to phenylalanine. The entry retains the CDR3 DNA only, 45 bases that are in frame from base 1. Trimming accounts for 3 bases at V and 5 bases at J, while the number of junction bases matched to no gene is 5. This specimen's time point label, per the study, means: around 42 days after influenza vaccine administration. The library was generated by RT-PCR. Sequenced using an Illumina HiSeq 2500. In TCRdb, the public reads were trimmed at Q25 with fastp and aligned with MiXCR, with productive beta chains retained. Each record represents a unique CDR3 protein, reported with the most common genes and DNA among its rows. This sample has about half a million distinct CDR3 sequences in its table, and over 9.5% of those were observed once. The leading ten clones occupy approximately 12% of the sample. Study-wide findings and limitations: It was suggested by the authors that each seasonal influenza vaccination may recruit only a limited number of new T cells.

Notes on this clonotype: What antigen it recognizes has not been identified. No base-level quality is on record; no much larger clone is a single base apart.

Recombination connected TRBV7-2 to TRBJ2-3; TRBD2 fits 10 bases in the junction. The receptor was isolated from a man between 45 and 60 years old who received an inactivated influenza vaccine. Donor details come from another sample of the same person, matched by shared clones. This material consisted of PBMCs from blood, taken about 6 weeks after vaccination. The DNA is TGTGCCAGCAGCTTCCCTAGCGGGGGTGGAGATACGCAGTATTTT. Translated, this is CASSFPSGGGDTQYF. Joined to the reference TRBV7-2 and TRBJ2-3 proteins, this CDR3 gives the full variable domain: GAGVSQSPSNKVTEKGKDVELRCDPISGHTALYWYRQSLGQGLEFLIYFQGNSAPDKSGLPSDRFSAERTGGSVSTLTIQRTQQEDSAVYLCASSFPSGGGDTQYFGPGTRLTVL.